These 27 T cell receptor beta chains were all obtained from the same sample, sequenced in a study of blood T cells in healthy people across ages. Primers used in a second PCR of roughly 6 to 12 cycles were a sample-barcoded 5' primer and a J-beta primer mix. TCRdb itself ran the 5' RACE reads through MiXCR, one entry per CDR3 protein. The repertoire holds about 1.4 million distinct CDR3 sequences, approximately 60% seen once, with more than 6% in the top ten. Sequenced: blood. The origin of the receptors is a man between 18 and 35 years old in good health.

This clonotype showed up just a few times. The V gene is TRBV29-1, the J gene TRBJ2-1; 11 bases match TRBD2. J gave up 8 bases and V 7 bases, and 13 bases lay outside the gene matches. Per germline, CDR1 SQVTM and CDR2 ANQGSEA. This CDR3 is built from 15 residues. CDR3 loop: CSGGASGRRVYEQFF. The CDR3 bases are TGCAGCGGGGGGGCTAGCGGGAGGCGAGTCTATGAGCAGTTCTTC.

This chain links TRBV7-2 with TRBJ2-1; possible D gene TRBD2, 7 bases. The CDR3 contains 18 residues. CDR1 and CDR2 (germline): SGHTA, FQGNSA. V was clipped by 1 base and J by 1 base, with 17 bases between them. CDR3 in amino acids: CASSLVSRGAVSYNEQFF. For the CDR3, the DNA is TGTGCCAGCAGCTTAGTCTCCCGGGGGGCCGTTTCCTACAATGAGCAGTTCTTC.

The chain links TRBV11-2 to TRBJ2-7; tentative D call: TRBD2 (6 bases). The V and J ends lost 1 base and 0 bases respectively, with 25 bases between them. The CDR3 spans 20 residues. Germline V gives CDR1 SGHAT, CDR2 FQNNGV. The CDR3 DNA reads TGTGCCAGCAGCTTAGGGGTAGGGAGGCAGGGCCCCCAGAGCTCCTACGAGCAGTACTTC. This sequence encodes CASSLGVGRQGPQSSYEQYF. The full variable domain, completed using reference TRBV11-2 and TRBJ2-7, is EAGVAQSPRYKIIEKRQSVAFWCNPISGHATLYWYQQILGQGPKLLIQFQNNGVVDDSQLPKDRFSAERLKGVDSTLKIQPAKLEDSAVYLCASSLGVGRQGPQSSYEQYFGPGTRLTVT.

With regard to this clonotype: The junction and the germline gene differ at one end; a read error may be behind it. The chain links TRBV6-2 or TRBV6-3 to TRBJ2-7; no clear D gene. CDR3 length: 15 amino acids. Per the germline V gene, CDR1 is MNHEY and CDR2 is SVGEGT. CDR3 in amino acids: CAGSYASLAGREQYF. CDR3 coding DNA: TGTGCCGGCAGTTACGCTAGTCTCGCAGGCCGCGAGCAGTACTTC.

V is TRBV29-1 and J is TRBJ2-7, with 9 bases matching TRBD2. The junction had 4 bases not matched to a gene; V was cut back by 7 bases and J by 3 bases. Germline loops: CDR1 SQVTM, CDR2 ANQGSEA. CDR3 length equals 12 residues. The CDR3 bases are TGCAGCGCGGTGACTAGCGGCTACGAGCAGTACTTC. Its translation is CSAVTSGYEQYF.

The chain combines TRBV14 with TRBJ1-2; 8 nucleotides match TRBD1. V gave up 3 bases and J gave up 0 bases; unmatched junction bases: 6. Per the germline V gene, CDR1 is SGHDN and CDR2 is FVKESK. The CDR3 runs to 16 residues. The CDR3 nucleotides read TGTGCCAGCAGCCACCCAGGACAGGGCGCTAACTATGGCTACACCTTC. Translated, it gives CASSHPGQGANYGYTF.

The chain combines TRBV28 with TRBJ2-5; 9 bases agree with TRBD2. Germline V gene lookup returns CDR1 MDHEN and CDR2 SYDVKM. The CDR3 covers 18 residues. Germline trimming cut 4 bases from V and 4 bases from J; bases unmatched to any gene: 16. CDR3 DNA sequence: TGTGCCAGCAGTTCCAAGCCGCGGGAGGGCCTTTACGGAGAGACCCAGTACTTC. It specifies CASSSKPREGLYGETQYF.

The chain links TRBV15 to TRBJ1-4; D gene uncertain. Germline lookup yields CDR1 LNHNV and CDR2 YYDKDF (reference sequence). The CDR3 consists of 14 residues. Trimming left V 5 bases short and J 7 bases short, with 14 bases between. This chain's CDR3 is CATSPPVGREKLFF. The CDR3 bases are TGTGCCACCAGCCCCCCCGTAGGGCGTGAAAAACTGTTTTTT.

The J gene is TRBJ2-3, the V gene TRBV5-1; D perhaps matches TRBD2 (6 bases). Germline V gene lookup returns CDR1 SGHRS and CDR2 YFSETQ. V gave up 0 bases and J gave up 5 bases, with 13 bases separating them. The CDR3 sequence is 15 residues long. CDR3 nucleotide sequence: TGCGCCAGCAGCTTGGACGGGAGATCCGTAGATACGCAGTATTTT. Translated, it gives CASSLDGRSVDTQYF.

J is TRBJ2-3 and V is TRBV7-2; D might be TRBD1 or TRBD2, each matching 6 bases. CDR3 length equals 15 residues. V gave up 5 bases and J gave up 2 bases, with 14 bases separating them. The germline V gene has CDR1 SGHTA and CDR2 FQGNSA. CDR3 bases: TGTGCCAGCAGCCCCCGGAGGGGGTCCACAGATACGCAGTATTTT. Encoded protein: CASSPRRGSTDTQYF.

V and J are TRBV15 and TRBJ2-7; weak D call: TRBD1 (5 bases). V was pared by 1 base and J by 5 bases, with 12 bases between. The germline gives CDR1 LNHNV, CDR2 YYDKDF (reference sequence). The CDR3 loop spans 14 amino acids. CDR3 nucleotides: TGTGCCACCAGCAGAGGAAAAGGGGTAGACGAGCAGTACTTC. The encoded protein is CATSRGKGVDEQYF.

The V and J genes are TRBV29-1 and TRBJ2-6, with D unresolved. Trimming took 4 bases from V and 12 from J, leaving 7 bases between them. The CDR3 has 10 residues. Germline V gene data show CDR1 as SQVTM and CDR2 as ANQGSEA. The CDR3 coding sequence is TGCAGCGTTGGTTGGCCCGTCCTGACTTTC. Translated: CSVGWPVLTF.

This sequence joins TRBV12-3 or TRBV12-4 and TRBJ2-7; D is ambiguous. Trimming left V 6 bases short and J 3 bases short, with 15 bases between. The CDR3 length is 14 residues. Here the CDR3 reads CASRSSTSLYEQYF. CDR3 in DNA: TGTGCCAGCAGGTCCTCTACCTCCCTCTACGAGCAGTACTTC.

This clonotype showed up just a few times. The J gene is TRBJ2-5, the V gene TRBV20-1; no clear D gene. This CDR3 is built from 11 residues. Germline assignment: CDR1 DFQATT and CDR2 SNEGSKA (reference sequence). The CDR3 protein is CKTEYQETQYF. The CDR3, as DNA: TGCAAGACCGAGTACCAAGAGACCCAGTACTTC.

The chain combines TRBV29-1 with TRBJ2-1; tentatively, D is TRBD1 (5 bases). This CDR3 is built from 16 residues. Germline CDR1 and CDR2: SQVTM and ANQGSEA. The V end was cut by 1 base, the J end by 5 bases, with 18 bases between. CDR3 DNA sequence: TGCAGCGTTGAAGGTTCCCGACAGACTCTCGACAATGAGCAGTTCTTC. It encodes CSVEGSRQTLDNEQFF.

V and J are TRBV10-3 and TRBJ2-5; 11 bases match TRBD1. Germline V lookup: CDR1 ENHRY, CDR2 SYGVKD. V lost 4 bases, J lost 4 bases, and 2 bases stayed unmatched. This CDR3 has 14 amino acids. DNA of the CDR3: TGTGCCATCAGTGCCGGACAGGGGGCAGAGACCCAGTACTTC. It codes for CAISAGQGAETQYF.

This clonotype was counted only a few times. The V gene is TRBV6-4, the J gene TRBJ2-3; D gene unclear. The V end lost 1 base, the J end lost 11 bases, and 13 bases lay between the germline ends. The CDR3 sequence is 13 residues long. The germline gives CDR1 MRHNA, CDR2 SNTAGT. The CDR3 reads CASSDWVGNRQYF. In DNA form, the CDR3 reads TGTGCCAGCAGTGACTGGGTAGGAAACAGGCAGTATTTT.

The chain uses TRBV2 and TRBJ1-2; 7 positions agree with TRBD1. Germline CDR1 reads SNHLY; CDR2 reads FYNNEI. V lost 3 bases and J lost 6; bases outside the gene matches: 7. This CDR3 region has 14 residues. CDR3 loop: CASSDEGQVDGYTF. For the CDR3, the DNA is TGTGCCAGCAGTGATGAAGGACAGGTGGATGGCTACACCTTC.

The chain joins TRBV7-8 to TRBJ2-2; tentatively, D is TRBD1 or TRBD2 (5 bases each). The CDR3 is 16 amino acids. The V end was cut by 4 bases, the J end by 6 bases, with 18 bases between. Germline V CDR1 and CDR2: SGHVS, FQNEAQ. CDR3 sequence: CASSSRGPGISGELFF. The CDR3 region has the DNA TGTGCCAGCAGCTCGAGGGGCCCAGGGATTTCCGGGGAGCTGTTTTTT.

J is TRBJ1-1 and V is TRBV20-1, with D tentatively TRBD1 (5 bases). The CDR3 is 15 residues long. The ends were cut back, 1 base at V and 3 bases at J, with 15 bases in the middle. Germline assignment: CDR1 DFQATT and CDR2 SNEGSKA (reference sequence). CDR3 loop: CSARGDRGGDTEAFF. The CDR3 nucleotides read TGCAGTGCTAGAGGTGATAGGGGTGGGGACACTGAAGCTTTCTTT.

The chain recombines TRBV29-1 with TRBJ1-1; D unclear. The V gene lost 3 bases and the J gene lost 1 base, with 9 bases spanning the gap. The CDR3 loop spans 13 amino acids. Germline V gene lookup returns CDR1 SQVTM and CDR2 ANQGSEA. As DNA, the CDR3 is TGCAGCGTTGATCATCCGCAGAACACTGAAGCTTTCTTT. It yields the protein CSVDHPQNTEAFF.

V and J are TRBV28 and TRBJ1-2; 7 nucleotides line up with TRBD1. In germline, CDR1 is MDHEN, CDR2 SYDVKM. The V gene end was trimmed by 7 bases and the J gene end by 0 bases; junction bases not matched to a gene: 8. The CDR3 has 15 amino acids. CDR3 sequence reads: CASTGQALANYGYTF. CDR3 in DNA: TGTGCCAGCACTGGACAGGCCTTAGCTAACTATGGCTACACCTTC.

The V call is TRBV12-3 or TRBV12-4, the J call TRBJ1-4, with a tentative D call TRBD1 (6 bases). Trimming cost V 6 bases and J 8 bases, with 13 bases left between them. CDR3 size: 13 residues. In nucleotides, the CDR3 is TGTGCCAGCAGGGCGTGGGGGCGAGAAAAACTGTTTTTT. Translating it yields CASRAWGREKLFF.

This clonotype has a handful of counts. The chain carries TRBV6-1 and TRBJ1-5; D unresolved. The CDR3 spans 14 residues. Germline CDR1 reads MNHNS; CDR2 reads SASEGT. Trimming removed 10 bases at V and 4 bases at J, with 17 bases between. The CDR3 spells CATHQELVNQPQHF. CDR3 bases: TGTGCCACCCATCAGGAACTCGTAAATCAGCCCCAGCATTTT.

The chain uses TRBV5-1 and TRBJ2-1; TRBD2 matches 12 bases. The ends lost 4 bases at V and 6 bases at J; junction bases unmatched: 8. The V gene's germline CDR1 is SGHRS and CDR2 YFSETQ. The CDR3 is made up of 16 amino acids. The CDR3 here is CASSTRTSGKGNEQFF. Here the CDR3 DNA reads TGCGCCAGCAGCACCCGGACTAGCGGGAAGGGCAATGAGCAGTTCTTC. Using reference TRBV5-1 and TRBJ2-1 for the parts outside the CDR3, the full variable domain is KAGVTQTPRYLIKTRGQQVTLSCSPISGHRSVSWYQQTPGQGLQFLFEYFSETQRNKGNFPGRFSGRQFSNSRSEMNVSTLELGDSALYLCASSTRTSGKGNEQFFGPGTRLTVL.

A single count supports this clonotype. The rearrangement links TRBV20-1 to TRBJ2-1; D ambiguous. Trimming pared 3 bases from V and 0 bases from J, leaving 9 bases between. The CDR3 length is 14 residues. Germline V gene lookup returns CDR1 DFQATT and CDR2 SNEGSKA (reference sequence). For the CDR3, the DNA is TGCAGTGCTAGTCACCCTAACTCCTACAATGAGCAGTTCTTC. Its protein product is CSASHPNSYNEQFF.

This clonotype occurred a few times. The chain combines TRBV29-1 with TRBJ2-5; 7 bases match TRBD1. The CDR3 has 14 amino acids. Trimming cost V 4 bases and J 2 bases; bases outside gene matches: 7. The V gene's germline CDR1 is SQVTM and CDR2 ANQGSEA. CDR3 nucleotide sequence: TGCAGCGTTGTGGTGAGGGACAGACAAGAGACCCAGTACTTC. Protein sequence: CSVVVRDRQETQYF.